This is a list of T cell receptor beta chains from one sample in a study of cytotoxic CD8 clonotypes in ibrutinib-treated CLL. Profiled with immunoSEQ multiplex PCR; TCRdb holds only in-frame clones, not every one. The table includes about 270,000 clones, 65% to 85% detected once. The material was PBMCs, obtained at disease progression, from a patient treated with ibrutinib. The receptors were gathered from a human donor with chronic lymphocytic leukemia. Each CDR3 is given with its conserved first and last residue. Each record gives: CDR3 length, D gene, clone size, V gene, J gene, CDR3 protein, CDR3 DNA. D genes are given only for firm matches. Only some rows state a clone size, as once, few, many or a class for expanded clones.

len: 18
d_gene: -
abundance: -
v_gene: TRBV5-1
j_gene: TRBJ2-2
CDR3aa: CASSLGPRGLGGTGELFF
CDR3nt: TGCGCCAGCAGCTTGGGGCCCAGGGGCCTTGGGGGCACCGGGGAGCTGTTTTTT

len: 16
d_gene: TRBD1
abundance: -
v_gene: TRBV7-3
j_gene: TRBJ2-2
CDR3aa: CASSLNRGQGAGELFF
CDR3nt: TGTGCCAGCAGCTTAAATCGGGGACAGGGAGCCGGGGAGCTGTTTTTT

len: 14
d_gene: -
abundance: -
v_gene: TRBV9
j_gene: TRBJ1-3
CDR3aa: CASSATKSGNTIYF
CDR3nt: TGTGCCAGCAGCGCGACAAAATCTGGAAACACCATATATTTT

len: 13
d_gene: TRBD1
abundance: -
v_gene: TRBV7-9
j_gene: TRBJ2-7
CDR3aa: CASRPLGQYEQYF
CDR3nt: TGTGCCAGCAGGCCCTTGGGACAGTACGAGCAGTACTTC

len: 14
d_gene: -
abundance: -
v_gene: TRBV5-4
j_gene: TRBJ2-3
CDR3aa: CASGSQGRSDTQYF
CDR3nt: TGTGCCAGCGGAAGTCAGGGACGGTCAGATACGCAGTATTTT

len: 13
d_gene: -
abundance: -
v_gene: TRBV19
j_gene: TRBJ2-2
CDR3aa: CASSSPGPGELFF
CDR3nt: TGTGCCAGTAGTTCCCCGGGCCCCGGGGAGCTGTTTTTT

len: 13
d_gene: -
abundance: few
v_gene: TRBV5-4
j_gene: TRBJ1-2
CDR3aa: CASSLTGFYGYTF
CDR3nt: TGTGCCAGCAGCTTGACAGGGTTCTATGGCTACACCTTC

len: 14
d_gene: -
abundance: few
v_gene: TRBV5-1
j_gene: TRBJ1-2
CDR3aa: CASSLGGLWNGYTF
CDR3nt: TGCGCCAGCAGCTTGGGGGGACTATGGAATGGCTACACCTTC

len: 15
d_gene: -
abundance: -
v_gene: TRBV11-2
j_gene: TRBJ2-7
CDR3aa: CASSLATGRSYEQYF
CDR3nt: TGTGCCAGCAGCTTAGCCACGGGCCGATCCTACGAGCAGTACTTC

len: 15
d_gene: -
abundance: once
v_gene: TRBV28
j_gene: TRBJ1-5
CDR3aa: CASSFWASSNQPQHF
CDR3nt: TGTGCCAGCAGTTTTTGGGCATCGAGCAATCAGCCCCAGCATTTT

len: 15
d_gene: TRBD1
abundance: -
v_gene: TRBV19
j_gene: TRBJ2-2
CDR3aa: CASKGDRAFTGELFF
CDR3nt: TGTGCCAGTAAGGGTGACAGGGCTTTCACCGGGGAGCTGTTTTTT

len: 15
d_gene: TRBD1
abundance: -
v_gene: TRBV5-4
j_gene: TRBJ2-3
CDR3aa: CASSYRQGPTDTQYF
CDR3nt: TGTGCCAGCAGCTACCGACAGGGACCCACAGATACGCAGTATTTT

len: 18
d_gene: -
abundance: -
v_gene: TRBV7-9
j_gene: TRBJ2-1
CDR3aa: CASSLEALLQTSYNEQFF
CDR3nt: TGTGCCAGCAGCTTAGAGGCCCTTTTACAGACGTCCTACAATGAGCAGTTCTTC

len: 17
d_gene: TRBD2
abundance: -
v_gene: TRBV7-6
j_gene: TRBJ2-1
CDR3aa: CASSLEKAGVFYNEQFF
CDR3nt: TGTGCCAGCAGCTTAGAGAAAGCGGGAGTCTTCTACAATGAGCAGTTCTTC

len: 14
d_gene: TRBD2
abundance: -
v_gene: TRBV27
j_gene: TRBJ2-1
CDR3aa: CASSWGLADNEQFF
CDR3nt: TGTGCCAGCAGTTGGGGACTAGCGGACAATGAGCAGTTCTTC

len: 15
d_gene: TRBD1
abundance: -
v_gene: TRBV25-1
j_gene: TRBJ2-5
CDR3aa: CASRGTGTVGETQYF
CDR3nt: TGTGCCAGCAGGGGGACAGGGACGGTTGGAGAGACCCAGTACTTC

len: 16
d_gene: TRBD2
abundance: -
v_gene: TRBV5-1
j_gene: TRBJ2-5
CDR3aa: CASSSRTSGSQETQYF
CDR3nt: TGCGCCAGCAGCTCAAGGACTAGCGGGTCCCAAGAGACCCAGTACTTC

len: 15
d_gene: -
abundance: once
v_gene: TRBV9
j_gene: TRBJ2-7
CDR3aa: CASSRRAGFVYEQYF
CDR3nt: TGTGCCAGCAGCCGAAGGGCAGGGTTTGTCTACGAGCAGTACTTC

len: 15
d_gene: TRBD1
abundance: -
v_gene: TRBV6-1
j_gene: TRBJ1-4
CDR3aa: CASSVFGTGTQKLFF
CDR3nt: TGTGCCAGCAGTGTTTTTGGGACAGGGACTCAAAAACTGTTTTTT

len: 15
d_gene: TRBD2
abundance: -
v_gene: TRBV6-5
j_gene: TRBJ2-2
CDR3aa: CASSYTAGGAGELFF
CDR3nt: TGTGCCAGCAGTTACACGGCGGGGGGGGCCGGGGAGCTGTTTTTT

len: 11
d_gene: -
abundance: -
v_gene: TRBV7-2
j_gene: TRBJ1-2
CDR3aa: CASSVTGPGTF
CDR3nt: TGTGCCAGCAGCGTTACAGGCCCGGGCACCTTC

len: 16
d_gene: -
abundance: -
v_gene: TRBV13
j_gene: TRBJ2-3
CDR3aa: CASSLPELVSTDTQYF
CDR3nt: TGTGCCAGCAGCCTCCCGGAACTTGTCAGCACAGATACGCAGTATTTT

len: 14
d_gene: -
abundance: -
v_gene: TRBV2
j_gene: TRBJ2-7
CDR3aa: CASSEMGGPYEQYF
CDR3nt: TGTGCCAGCAGTGAAATGGGGGGTCCCTACGAGCAGTACTTC

len: 15
d_gene: -
abundance: -
v_gene: TRBV19
j_gene: TRBJ2-7
CDR3aa: CASSIQRGVFYEQYF
CDR3nt: TGTGCCAGTAGTATCCAAAGGGGGGTCTTCTACGAGCAGTACTTC

len: 15
d_gene: TRBD2
abundance: -
v_gene: TRBV6-5
j_gene: TRBJ2-3
CDR3aa: CASSRLAGGSNTQYF
CDR3nt: TGTGCCAGCAGTCGACTAGCGGGAGGATCAAATACGCAGTATTTT

len: 15
d_gene: TRBD1
abundance: -
v_gene: TRBV6-6
j_gene: TRBJ2-2
CDR3aa: CASRGQGADTGELFF
CDR3nt: TGTGCCAGCAGGGGACAGGGGGCGGACACCGGGGAGCTGTTTTTT

len: 17
d_gene: TRBD2
abundance: -
v_gene: TRBV27
j_gene: TRBJ2-5
CDR3aa: CASSSASGGAVQETQYF
CDR3nt: TGTGCCAGCAGTTCGGCTAGCGGGGGGGCGGTCCAAGAGACCCAGTACTTC

len: 15
d_gene: -
abundance: -
v_gene: TRBV28
j_gene: TRBJ1-5
CDR3aa: CASYFRGGSNQPQHF
CDR3nt: TGTGCCAGCTATTTCCGGGGCGGGAGCAATCAGCCCCAGCATTTT

len: 11
d_gene: -
abundance: -
v_gene: TRBV4-1
j_gene: TRBJ2-7
CDR3aa: CASSSAYEQYF
CDR3nt: TGCGCCAGCAGCTCGGCCTACGAGCAGTACTTC

len: 13
d_gene: -
abundance: -
v_gene: TRBV4-1
j_gene: TRBJ2-3
CDR3aa: CASSRGPTDTQYF
CDR3nt: TGCGCCAGCAGCCGGGGTCCCACAGATACGCAGTATTTT

len: 13
d_gene: -
abundance: -
v_gene: TRBV10-3
j_gene: TRBJ1-1
CDR3aa: CATMGGRGTEAFF
CDR3nt: TGTGCCACCATGGGGGGGAGGGGGACTGAAGCTTTCTTT

len: 16
d_gene: -
abundance: -
v_gene: TRBV7-2
j_gene: TRBJ1-2
CDR3aa: CASSPGPMQTNYGYTF
CDR3nt: TGTGCCAGCAGCCCGGGACCGATGCAGACTAACTATGGCTACACCTTC

len: 14
d_gene: -
abundance: once
v_gene: TRBV7-2
j_gene: TRBJ2-1
CDR3aa: CASSSQGSGNEQFF
CDR3nt: TGTGCCAGCAGCAGCCAGGGATCAGGTAATGAGCAGTTCTTC

len: 22
d_gene: TRBD2
abundance: -
v_gene: TRBV7-8
j_gene: TRBJ2-7
CDR3aa: CASSLVYSATSGRLLFAYEQYF
CDR3nt: TGTGCCAGCAGCTTAGTCTATTCCGCGACTAGCGGGAGACTATTGTTTGCCTACGAGCAGTACTTC

len: 14
d_gene: -
abundance: many
v_gene: TRBV7-9
j_gene: TRBJ2-5
CDR3aa: CASSLSSRQETQYF
CDR3nt: TGTGCCAGCAGCTTGTCTAGCCGACAAGAGACCCAGTACTTC